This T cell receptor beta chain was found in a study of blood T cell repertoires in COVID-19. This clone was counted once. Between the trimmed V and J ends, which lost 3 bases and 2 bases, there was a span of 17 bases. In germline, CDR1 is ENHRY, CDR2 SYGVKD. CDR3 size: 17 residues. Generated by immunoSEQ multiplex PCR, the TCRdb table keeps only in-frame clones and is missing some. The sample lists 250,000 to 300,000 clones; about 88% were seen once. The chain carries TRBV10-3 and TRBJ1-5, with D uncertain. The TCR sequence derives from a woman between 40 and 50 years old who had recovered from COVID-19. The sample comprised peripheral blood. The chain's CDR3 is CAISDRQAGMGNQPQHF. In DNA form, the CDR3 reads TGTGCCATCAGTGATCGGCAGGCGGGAATGGGCAATCAGCCCCAGCATTTT.